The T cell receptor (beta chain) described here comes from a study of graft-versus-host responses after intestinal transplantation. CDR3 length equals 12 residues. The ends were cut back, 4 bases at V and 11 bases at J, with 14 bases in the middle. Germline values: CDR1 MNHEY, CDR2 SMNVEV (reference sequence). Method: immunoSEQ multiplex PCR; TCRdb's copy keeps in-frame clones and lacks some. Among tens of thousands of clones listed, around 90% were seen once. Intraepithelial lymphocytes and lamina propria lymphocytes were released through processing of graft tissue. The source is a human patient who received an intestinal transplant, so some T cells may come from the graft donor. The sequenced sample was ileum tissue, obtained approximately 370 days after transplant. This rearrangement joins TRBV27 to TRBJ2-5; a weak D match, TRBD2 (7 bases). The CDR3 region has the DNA TGTGCCAGCAGTTCTTTAGGGGGGGAGCAGTACTTC. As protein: CASSSLGGEQYF.